One TCR beta chain is described in this entry. The read ends 3 residues shy of where the CDR3 ends; the end is completed using the germline J gene. The data were taken from a study of T cells in women clearing cervical HPV infection. The wider study: Control women cleared a single incident HPV16 infection within 12 months.

The V end lost 2 bases, the J end lost 0 bases, and 13 bases lay between the germline ends. The CDR3 is 16 amino acids. Germline V CDR1 and CDR2: KGHSH, LQKENI. Produced via immunoSEQ multiplex PCR; TCRdb's table is partial and in-frame only. The sample holds some 50,000 clones. What was sequenced was blood buffy coat. The chain links TRBV18 to TRBJ1-1; D gene ambiguous. The clonotype originates from a woman aged 18 to 75 with a cervical HPV16 infection that either progressed to CIN3+ or cleared (not recorded which). CDR3 amino acids: CASSPVSGLMNTEAFF. The part of the CDR3 DNA that was read is TGTGCCAGCTCACCAGTGTCAGGACTTATGAACACTGAA.